This T cell receptor (beta chain) was retrieved from a study of T cells in localized non-small cell lung cancer (dated by TCRdb to about 2020). A note on the overall study: Comparing tumors with uninvolved tumor-adjacent lungs, the study looked at the T cell repertoires of approximately 240 patients with early-stage NSCLC. The cohort was made up of around 250 treatment-naive NSCLC patients whose localized lung tumors had been resected. Of the NSCLC patients, 129 were male and around 99 were female, and the mean age was approximately 64 years. The full study reports these points: Higher T cell density in blood was associated with longer overall survival, whereas higher clonality in adjacent lung was associated with shorter survival. A median of approximately 55 of the top 100 tumor clones were detected in paired uninvolved adjacent lung, and 25 to 35 of these tumor clones were also found among the top 100 clones of the paired uninvolved adjacent lung. Uninvolved tumor-adjacent lung showed the highest T cell clonality, higher than tumor, which suggests more focused antigenic responses in the adjacent lung. Because multi-region tumor sequencing was not performed, intratumor heterogeneity could not be ruled out. Since the design was exploratory, TCR variables were selected using unadjusted p-values with no false-discovery rate correction.

By how much of the sample it makes up, this clone is medium-sized (0.01 to 0.1%). The antigen it recognizes is unknown. No much larger clone is present one base from it, and per-base qualities are unavailable. Taken from cysteine to phenylalanine, the CDR3 has 14 residues. Just the 42-base CDR3 DNA is kept, in frame starting at base 1. CDR1 and CDR2 were assigned from the germline V gene as MRHNA and SNTAGT. Trimming accounts for 2 bases at V and 6 bases at J, while the number of junction bases matched to no gene is 4. TCR beta CDR3 regions were sequenced from DNA using the immunoSEQ Assay. Turning to the authors' computational methods: T cell density was computed as TCR beta template counts normalized to usable DNA estimated by amplifying housekeeping genes. Richness was estimated using the preseqR package, with extrapolation to 400,000 templates for PBMC samples and to 120,000 templates for tissue samples. Clonality was taken to be one minus Pielou's evenness. Tissue-enriched TCRs were identified by differential abundance testing using productive amino-acid clonotypes, minimum total count 5 and alpha 0.1. Repertoire overlap between compartments was quantified with the Jaccard Index and Morisita Overlap Index. GLIPH grouped TCR beta CDR3s together with public tetramer-defined viral CDR3s, and a viral motif had to include at least three viral sequences and show V-gene enrichment. TCRdb mirrors the immuneACCESS table, restricted to in-frame sequences. Some clones are absent from its copies; in checked studies, under half trace to an unresolved V gene, and the reason for the others is unknown. The V and J calls and clone size come from that table; D and trimming were worked out from the DNA. In all, the sample holds 40,000 or so clones, and roughly 80% of those were seen once. The top ten constitute roughly a sixth of the sample.

At diagnosis, tumor, uninvolved tumor-adjacent lung and peripheral blood were collected and then preserved as a mix of FFPE and fresh-frozen material. For TCR repertoire profiling, blood samples were analyzed in the form of peripheral blood mononuclear cells. This sample comprised peripheral blood, obtained before any cancer treatment. The receptor was isolated from a male donor older than 55 with stage III squamous cell lung carcinoma. The chain employs TRBV6-4 and TRBJ2-1, and 7 bases in between align with TRBD1. The DNA sequence follows: TGTGCCAGCAGTGACGGGACAGAATTCAATGAGCAGTTCTTC. Its protein reads: CASSDGTEFNEQFF.